The clone carrying this T cell receptor beta chain has just a few counts. The antigen remains unidentified. The time point is: pretreatment peripheral blood. Data came from immunoSEQ multiplex PCR; TCRdb stores just in-frame clones and leaves some out. The sample consists of 45,000 to 50,000 clones, 75% to 85% of them appearing once. The record originates from a study of PD-L1 blockade in urothelial cancer. The wider study: In the mid-2010s, patients got going on atezolizumab, taking 1,200 mg intravenously every 3 weeks. Male sex and bladder-origin urothelial cancer characterized twenty-five of the 29 patients. Median blood clonality was roughly 0.087, with some 89,000 unique TCRs.

There are 15 residues in the CDR3. V dropped 2 bases and J dropped 0 bases, with 11 bases sitting between them. Germline V lookup: CDR1 SNHLY, CDR2 FYNNEI. Overall study findings and caveats: Pretreatment TCR clonality in blood under the median foretold superior survival.

The material sequenced was PBMCs, taken around atezolizumab (anti-PD-L1) treatment. The clonotype comes from a man between 65 and 85 years old with urothelial cancer. This chain uses TRBV2 with TRBJ2-7, with a weak D call TRBD1 (5 bases). The DNA of the CDR3 is TGTGCCAGCAGTGAAAAGGGGTCCCGCTCCTACGAGCAGTACTTC. Its translation is CASSEKGSRSYEQYF.